These T cell receptor beta chains were read from a single sample in a study of PD-1 blockade in mismatch repair-deficient tumors. TCRdb's table, derived via immunoSEQ multiplex PCR, lists solely in-frame clones and lacks some. The sample consists of about 68,000 clones, 60% to 80% of them appearing once. The sequences come from peripheral blood, collected 2 weeks after starting pembrolizumab. The origin of the receptors is an adult with mismatch repair-deficient cancer. Both conserved end residues are trimmed from each CDR3. Each record gives: V gene, CDR3 protein.

TRBV19 | ASSKSTGGVVVSQETQY
TRBV10-3 | AISDRTAANYGYT
TRBV7-2 | ASSFSGATDTQY
TRBV7-8 | ASSFGQGANNEQF
TRBV6-5 | ASSSGLAGEFGTQY
TRBV7-2 | ASSLVAEGDYTSKY
TRBV9 | ASSVVEGRQREQF
TRBV6-5 | ASSSGTSIYEQY
TRBV2 | ASSPLTQGEQETQY
TRBV29-1 | SVAGYGEQF
TRBV9 | ASSVGRPSTDTQY
TRBV5-6 | ASSLVWNTEAF
TRBV10-3 | AIRTDTGELF
TRBV5-4 | ASSAIAGGYNEQF
TRBV5-4 | ASSLGGLAGGNEQF
TRBV7-7 | ASSLDLSDTQY
TRBV7-9 | ASSLGTVYGYT
TRBV9 | ASSPRLIAGVGGELF
TRBV7-2 | ASSKVGGRDGEY
TRBV11-3 | ASSLQAGTYNEQF
TRBV5-1 | ASGTGEGIVTEAF
TRBV19 | ASNTRGEAF
TRBV27 | ASSFPGQGFYEQY
TRBV6-5 | ASSYSGNGDTEAF
TRBV18 | ASSPYRGPRDGYT
TRBV30 | AWTPRTSISNEQF
TRBV15 | ATGAGVADTQY
TRBV27 | ASRRGVQGPTGELF
TRBV6-1 | ASSVGELPGNTIY
TRBV18 | ASSPATPRMNTEAF
TRBV27 | ASSLMLGTLYEQY
TRBV12-5 | ASGPQGRETQY
TRBV5-1 | ASSPGTGSRGRTEAF
TRBV7-9 | ASSYNRGMGTDTQY
TRBV5-4 | ASSQVSVPRGYGYT
TRBV9 | ASSVGLAGNAKNIQY
TRBV6-1 | ASSEGYRNTGELF
TRBV30 | AWSVGQDTDTQY
TRBV9 | ASSVGPRDQPQH
TRBV14 | ASSQDASGMVPYNEQF
TRBV5-1 | ASSLEPQGTAGNTIY
TRBV14 | ASSRRGGAPVETQY
TRBV30 | AWRWTNTEAF
TRBV14 | ASSPPQTSGYNEQF
TRBV19 | ASKEGARGYT
TRBV7-2 | ASSSSGGTGLGYT
TRBV27 | ASSSLLAGTGELF
TRBV19 | ASSIASGIEQF
TRBV7-6 | ASTLIELYGYT
TRBV15 | ATSRDLPDATQALSGNTIY
TRBV9 | ASSVDRGLDTQY
TRBV7-3 | ASSQGGLDTEAF
TRBV29-1 | SVRGHQEAPRNTQY
TRBV16 | ASSQKVLRDSDNYGYT
TRBV29-1 | SVEDGENYEQY
TRBV2 | ASSGPGTEYGYT
TRBV7-9 | GIAGGPGTDTQY